The source of this T cell receptor beta chain is a study of CD4 T cells in relation to SARS-CoV-2 and coronaviruses (dated by TCRdb to the early 2020s). A note on the overall study: In the ViraFEST assay, PBMCs were grown with antigen for approximately 9 days, and TCR beta CDR3s were then sequenced to identify antigen-specific clonal expansions. Expansion assays from other donors in the study were sequenced with a different, Illumina-based TCR-beta assay. HLA restriction was mapped for shared crossreactive spike epitopes using patient-derived lymphoblastoid cell lines. An HIV-1 Nef peptide pool or a no-peptide culture served as the negative reference condition. At the level of individual TCR clonotypes, the study evaluated whether memory CD4+ T cells crossreact between the spike proteins of SARS-CoV-2 and those of common cold coronaviruses. The Adaptive Biotechnologies TCR-sequencing kit was used to sequence samples from three pre-COVID donors and the naive versus memory experiments, while other data came from Illumina-based sequencing.

What the authors observed across the whole study: Significantly weaker SARS-CoV-2-driven expansion was shown by crossreactive clones than by monoreactive clones, consistent with antigenic imprinting. Because no donor provided both pre-pandemic and post-infection samples, tracing the source of pre-existing responses was limited. The study was limited by small numbers of patients and tested TCRs. Because the crossreactivity analysis focused on spike protein, crossreactivity against other viral proteins was not assessed. Memory CD4+ clonotypes crossrecognizing SARS-CoV-2 and at least one common cold coronavirus spike were found in around 71% of donors.

About this clone: There is no known antigen for this receptor. Per-base qualities were not stored, and no clone one base away is much larger.

The method was the immunoSEQ multiplex PCR assay. Regarding the original processing steps: During preprocessing, nonproductive sequences were discarded, as were any CDR3s that did not begin with C, did not end with F or W, or were shorter than 7 amino acids. The MANAFEST web app was used to call antigen-specific clonotypes on the basis of expansion compared with the reference and with other culture wells. A clone was considered positive if significant expansion relative to the reference culture was observed in 2 of 3 replicate wells at an FDR below 0.05. Positive clones also required significant expansion versus all other tandem wells and an odds ratio above 5. CDR3 homology was measured as pairwise Levenshtein distance, computed with the stringdist R package after trimming three terminal residues from each end. TCRdb mirrors the immuneACCESS table, restricted to in-frame sequences. Some clones are absent from its copies; in checked studies, under half trace to an unresolved V gene, and the reason for the others is unknown. For V, J and clone size, that table is used; D and trimming come from the DNA. The sample profile shows around 24,000 clones; more than 75% of them were found once. Jointly, the top ten make up more than 9% of the sample.

From its cysteine to its phenylalanine, the CDR3 spans 13 amino acids. Just the 39-base CDR3 DNA is kept, in frame starting at base 1. CDR1 KGHDR and CDR2 SFDVKD are derived from the germline V gene. A distance of 10 bases separates the germline ends of V and J, which lose 2 bases and 7 bases respectively. CD4+ T cells from unexposed donors were collected before the COVID-19 pandemic (2011-2018). The EasySep CD4+ T cell isolation kit was used to isolate CD4+ T cells once the cultures had run for roughly 9 days. As cell numbers permitted, CD4+ T cells from unexposed donors were tested for reactivity to SARS-CoV-2 S and N and to four common cold coronavirus spike pools. About 2 million PBMCs per well were cultured in IMDM with roughly 5% human AB serum and about 10 IU/ml IL-2. Half of the culture medium was replaced with fresh IL-2-containing medium on days 3 and 7. Triplicate replicate wells were generally used for each peptide culture condition. The leukapheresis product used for the unexposed donors was purchased from a commercial source. Ficoll-Paque PLUS gradient centrifugation was used to isolate PBMCs from either whole blood or leukapheresis product. PBMCs were either cryopreserved at -140°C or used fresh in the expansion assay. The QIAamp Micro DNA Kit was used to extract genomic DNA from the CD4+ T cells.

The clonotype originates from a human donor in good health. Sequencing was done on a sample of CD4+ T cells from PBMCs, cultured in vitro. Rearrangement joined TRBV24-1 to TRBJ2-5; the D assignment is uncertain and may be TRBD1 or TRBD2, with 5 bases supporting each. The CDR3 protein sequence reads: CATSDSGLGTQYF. The base sequence is TGTGCCACCAGTGATTCGGGGCTCGGGACCCAGTACTTC.